The clone carrying this T cell receptor beta chain was seen a few times. The antigen is not known. From RNA transcripts, TCR beta CDR3 regions were amplified. When the TCR CDR3 underwent first-round RT-PCR, the HTBI primer set was used. In TCRdb, the multiplex PCR reads were re-called with MiXCR into one record per CDR3 protein. The table has approximately 610,000 distinct CDR3 sequences, roughly 14% seen once. This specimen belongs to a study of T cells in Graves' hyperthyroidism and ophthalmopathy. Findings and caveats of the study: Within blood appeared most thyroid clonotypes that had expanded above 0.001.

V was pared by 2 bases and J by 3 bases, with 13 bases between. The germline gives CDR1 MNHEY, CDR2 SMNVEV (reference sequence). CDR3 size: 15 residues. Sequenced input: blood. This chain links TRBV27 with TRBJ1-2; possibly TRBD1 for D (6 bases). The sequence was collected from a woman aged 40 to 55 with Graves' ophthalmopathy. The CDR3 loop reads CASSLALGGHYGYTF. The DNA of the CDR3 is TGTGCCAGCAGTTTAGCCCTCGGGGGGCACTATGGCTACACCTTC.